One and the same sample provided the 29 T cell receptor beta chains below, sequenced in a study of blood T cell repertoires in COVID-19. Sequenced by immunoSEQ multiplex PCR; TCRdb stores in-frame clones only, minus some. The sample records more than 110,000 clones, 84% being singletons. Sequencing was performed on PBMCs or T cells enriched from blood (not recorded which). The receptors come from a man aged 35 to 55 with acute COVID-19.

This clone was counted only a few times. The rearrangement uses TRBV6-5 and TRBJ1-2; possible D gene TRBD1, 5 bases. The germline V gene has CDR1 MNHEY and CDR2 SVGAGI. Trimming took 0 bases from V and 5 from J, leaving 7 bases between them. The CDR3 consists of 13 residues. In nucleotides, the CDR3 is TGTGCCAGCAGTTACTCTCCAGGGTATGGCTACACCTTC. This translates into CASSYSPGYGYTF.

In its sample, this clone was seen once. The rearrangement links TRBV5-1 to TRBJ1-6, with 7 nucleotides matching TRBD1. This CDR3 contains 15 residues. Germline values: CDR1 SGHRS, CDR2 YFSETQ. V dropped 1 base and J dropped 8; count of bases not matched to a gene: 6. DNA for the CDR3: TGCGCCAGCAGCTTGTCAGGGGGTGAGGATTCACCCCTCCACTTT. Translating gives CASSLSGGEDSPLHF.

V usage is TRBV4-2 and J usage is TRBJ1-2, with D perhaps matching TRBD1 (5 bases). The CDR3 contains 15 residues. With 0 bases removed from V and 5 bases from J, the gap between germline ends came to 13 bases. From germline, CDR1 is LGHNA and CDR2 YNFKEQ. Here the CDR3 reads CASSQEPSRGYGYTF. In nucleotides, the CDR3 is TGTGCCAGCAGCCAAGAACCCTCGCGGGGGTATGGCTACACCTTC.

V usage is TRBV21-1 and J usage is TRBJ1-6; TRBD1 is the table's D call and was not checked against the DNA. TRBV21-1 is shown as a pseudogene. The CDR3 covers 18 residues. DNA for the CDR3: TGTGCCAGCAGCAAACGTAGGCAGAAGACAGGTTCAAATTCACCCCTCCACTTT. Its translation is CASSKRRQKTGSNSPLHF.

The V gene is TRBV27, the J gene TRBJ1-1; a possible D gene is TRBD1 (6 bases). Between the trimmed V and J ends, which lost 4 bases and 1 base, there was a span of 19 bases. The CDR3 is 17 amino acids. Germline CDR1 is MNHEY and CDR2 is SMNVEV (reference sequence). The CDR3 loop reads CASSSRYIKQGNTEAFF. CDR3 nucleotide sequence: TGTGCCAGCAGTTCGCGTTATATAAAACAGGGGAACACTGAAGCTTTCTTT.

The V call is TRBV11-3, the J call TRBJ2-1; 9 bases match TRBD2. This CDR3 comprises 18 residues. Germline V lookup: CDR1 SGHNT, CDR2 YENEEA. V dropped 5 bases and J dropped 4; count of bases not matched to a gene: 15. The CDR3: CASSISSGKYSGYNEQFF. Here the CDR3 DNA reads TGTGCCAGCAGCATTTCTAGCGGGAAGTATTCTGGGTACAATGAGCAGTTCTTC.

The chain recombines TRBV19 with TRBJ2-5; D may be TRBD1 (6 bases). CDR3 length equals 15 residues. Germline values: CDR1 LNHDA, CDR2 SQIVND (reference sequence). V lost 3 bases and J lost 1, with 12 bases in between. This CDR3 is CASSIYRDTQETQYF. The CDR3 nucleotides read TGTGCCAGTAGTATCTACCGGGACACCCAAGAGACCCAGTACTTC.

The CDR3 DNA reads TGTGCCAGCAGCTTAGCGCGAGGCTACCACTACAATGAGCAGTTCTTC. Its translation is CASSLARGYHYNEQFF. The V and J genes are TRBV7-2 and TRBJ2-1; D gene uncertain. The V and J ends lost 0 bases and 3 bases respectively, with 12 bases between them. This CDR3 region has 16 residues. In germline, CDR1 is SGHTA, CDR2 FQGNSA. Supplemented by reference TRBV7-2 and TRBJ2-1, the full variable domain reads GAGVSQSPSNKVTEKGKDVELRCDPISGHTALYWYRQSLGQGLEFLIYFQGNSAPDKSGLPSDRFSAERTGGSVSTLTIQRTQQEDSAVYLCASSLARGYHYNEQFFGPGTRLTVL.

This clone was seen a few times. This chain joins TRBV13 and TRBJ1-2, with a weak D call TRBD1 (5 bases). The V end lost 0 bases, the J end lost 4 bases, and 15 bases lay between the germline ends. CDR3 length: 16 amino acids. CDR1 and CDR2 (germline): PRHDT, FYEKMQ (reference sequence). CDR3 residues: CASSLGSLGRGYGYTF. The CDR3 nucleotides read TGTGCCAGCAGCTTAGGTAGCCTGGGGCGAGGCTATGGCTACACCTTC.

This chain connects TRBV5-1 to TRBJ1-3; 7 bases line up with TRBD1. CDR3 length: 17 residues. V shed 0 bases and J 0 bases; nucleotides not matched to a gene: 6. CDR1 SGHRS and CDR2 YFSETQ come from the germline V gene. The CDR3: CASSLVGGQSSGNTIYF. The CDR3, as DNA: TGCGCCAGCAGCTTGGTCGGGGGACAGAGCTCTGGAAACACCATATATTTT.

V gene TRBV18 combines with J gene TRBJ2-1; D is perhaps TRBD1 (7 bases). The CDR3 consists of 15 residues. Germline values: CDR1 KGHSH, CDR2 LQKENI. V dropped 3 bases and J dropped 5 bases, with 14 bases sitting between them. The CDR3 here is CASSPAGQSNNEQFF. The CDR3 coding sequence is TGTGCCAGCTCACCCGCGGGACAGTCAAACAATGAGCAGTTCTTC. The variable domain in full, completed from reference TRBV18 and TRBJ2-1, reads NAGVMQNPRHLVRRRGQEARLRCSPMKGHSHVYWYRQLPEEGLKFMVYLQKENIIDESGMPKERFSAEFPKEGPSILRIQQVVRGDSAAYFCASSPAGQSNNEQFFGPGTRLTVL.

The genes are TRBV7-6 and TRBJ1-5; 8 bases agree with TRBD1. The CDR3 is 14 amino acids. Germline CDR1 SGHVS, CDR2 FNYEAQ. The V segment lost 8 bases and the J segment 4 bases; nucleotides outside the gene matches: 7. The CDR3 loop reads CASARGTGNQPQHF. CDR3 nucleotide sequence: TGTGCCAGCGCTAGGGGGACAGGTAATCAGCCCCAGCATTTT. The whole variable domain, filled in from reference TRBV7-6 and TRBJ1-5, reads GAGVSQSPRYKVTKRGQDVALRCDPISGHVSLYWYRQALGQGPEFLTYFNYEAQQDKSGLPNDRFSAERPEGSISTLTIQRTEQRDSAMYRCASARGTGNQPQHFGDGTRLSIL.

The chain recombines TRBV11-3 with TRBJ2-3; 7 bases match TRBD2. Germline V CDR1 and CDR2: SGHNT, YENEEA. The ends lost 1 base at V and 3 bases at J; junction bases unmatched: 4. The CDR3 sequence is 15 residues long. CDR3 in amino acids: CASSLGGSATDTQYF. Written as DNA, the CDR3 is TGTGCCAGCAGCTTAGGCGGGAGTGCGACAGATACGCAGTATTTT.

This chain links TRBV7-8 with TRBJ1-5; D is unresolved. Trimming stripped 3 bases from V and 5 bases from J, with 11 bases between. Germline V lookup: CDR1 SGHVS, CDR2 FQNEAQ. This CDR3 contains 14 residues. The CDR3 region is CASSFEGGYQPQHF. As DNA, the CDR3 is TGTGCCAGCAGCTTCGAGGGTGGCTATCAGCCCCAGCATTTT.

In nucleotides, the CDR3 is TGCGCCAGCAGCTTGGGGGGGACTCCCCTAAATGAGCAGTTCTTC. Translation gives CASSLGGTPLNEQFF. The V gene is TRBV5-1, the J gene TRBJ2-1; a possible D gene is TRBD2 (6 bases). The CDR3 consists of 15 residues. Between the trimmed V and J ends, which lost 0 bases and 7 bases, there was a span of 14 bases. Germline CDR1 reads SGHRS; CDR2 reads YFSETQ.

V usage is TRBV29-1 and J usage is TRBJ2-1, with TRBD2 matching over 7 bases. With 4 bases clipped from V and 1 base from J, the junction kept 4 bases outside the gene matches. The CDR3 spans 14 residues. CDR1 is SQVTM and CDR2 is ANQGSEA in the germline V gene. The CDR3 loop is CSVGGGMSYNEQFF. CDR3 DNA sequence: TGCAGCGTTGGGGGGGGGATGTCCTACAATGAGCAGTTCTTC.

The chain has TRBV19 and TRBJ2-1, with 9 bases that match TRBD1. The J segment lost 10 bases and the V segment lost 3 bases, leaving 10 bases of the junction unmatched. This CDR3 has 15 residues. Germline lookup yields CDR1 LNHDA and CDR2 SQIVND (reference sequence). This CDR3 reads CASSIASTGGEEQFF. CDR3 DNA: TGTGCCAGTAGTATCGCCTCGACAGGGGGAGAAGAGCAGTTCTTC.

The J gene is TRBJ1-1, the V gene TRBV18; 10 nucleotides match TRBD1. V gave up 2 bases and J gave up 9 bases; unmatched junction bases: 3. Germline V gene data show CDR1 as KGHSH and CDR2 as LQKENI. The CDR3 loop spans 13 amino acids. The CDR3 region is CASSPGQGGQAFF. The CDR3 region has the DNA TGTGCCAGCTCACCAGGACAGGGGGGACAAGCTTTCTTT.

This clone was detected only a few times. CDR3: CASSKRASGGLSNTGELFF. CDR3 in DNA: TGCGCCAGCAGCAAGCGGGCAAGCGGGGGCCTCTCGAACACCGGGGAGCTGTTTTTT. This sequence joins TRBV5-1 and TRBJ2-2; 8 nucleotides match TRBD2. Germline V gene data show CDR1 as SGHRS and CDR2 as YFSETQ. V gave up 4 bases and J gave up 0 bases; unmatched junction bases: 14. The length of the CDR3 is 19 residues.

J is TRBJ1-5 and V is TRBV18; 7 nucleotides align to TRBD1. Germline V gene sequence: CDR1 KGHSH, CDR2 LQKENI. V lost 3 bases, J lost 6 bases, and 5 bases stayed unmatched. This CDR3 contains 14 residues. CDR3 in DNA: TGTGCCAGCTCACCTGGAGGGGGCAGTCAGCCCCAGCATTTT. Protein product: CASSPGGGSQPQHF.

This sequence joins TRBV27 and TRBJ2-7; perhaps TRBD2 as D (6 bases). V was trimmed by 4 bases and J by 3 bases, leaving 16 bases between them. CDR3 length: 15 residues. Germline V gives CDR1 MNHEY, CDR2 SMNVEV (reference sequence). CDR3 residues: CASSSPLRGNYEQYF. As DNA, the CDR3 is TGTGCCAGCAGTTCCCCCCTCCGGGGGAACTACGAGCAGTACTTC.

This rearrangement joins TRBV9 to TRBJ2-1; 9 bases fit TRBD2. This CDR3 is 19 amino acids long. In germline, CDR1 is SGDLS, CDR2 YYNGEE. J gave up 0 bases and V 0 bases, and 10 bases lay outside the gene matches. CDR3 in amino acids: CASSVATRVAGDSYNEQFF. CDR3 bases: TGTGCCAGCAGCGTAGCTACGAGGGTAGCGGGAGACTCCTACAATGAGCAGTTCTTC.

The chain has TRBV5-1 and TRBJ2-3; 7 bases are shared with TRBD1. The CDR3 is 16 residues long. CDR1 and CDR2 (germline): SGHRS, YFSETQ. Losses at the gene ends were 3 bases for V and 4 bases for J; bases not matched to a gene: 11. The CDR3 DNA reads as TGCGCCAGCAGCTCCAATGTCGCAGGGGGAGCAGATACGCAGTATTTT. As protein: CASSSNVAGGADTQYF. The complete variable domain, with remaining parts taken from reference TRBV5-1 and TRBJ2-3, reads KAGVTQTPRYLIKTRGQQVTLSCSPISGHRSVSWYQQTPGQGLQFLFEYFSETQRNKGNFPGRFSGRQFSNSRSEMNVSTLELGDSALYLCASSSNVAGGADTQYFGPGTRLTVL.

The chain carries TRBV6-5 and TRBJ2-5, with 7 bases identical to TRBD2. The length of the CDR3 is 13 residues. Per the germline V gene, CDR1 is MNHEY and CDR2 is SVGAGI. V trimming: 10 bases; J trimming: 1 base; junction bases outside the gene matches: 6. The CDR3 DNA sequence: TGTGCCATTCAGCGGGGAAGCCAAGAGACCCAGTACTTC. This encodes CAIQRGSQETQYF.

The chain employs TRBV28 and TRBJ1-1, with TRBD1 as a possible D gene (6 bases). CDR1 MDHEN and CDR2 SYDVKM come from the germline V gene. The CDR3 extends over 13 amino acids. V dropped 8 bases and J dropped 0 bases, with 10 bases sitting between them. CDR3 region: CASWDTLNTEAFF. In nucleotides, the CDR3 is TGTGCCAGCTGGGACACCTTGAACACTGAAGCTTTCTTT.

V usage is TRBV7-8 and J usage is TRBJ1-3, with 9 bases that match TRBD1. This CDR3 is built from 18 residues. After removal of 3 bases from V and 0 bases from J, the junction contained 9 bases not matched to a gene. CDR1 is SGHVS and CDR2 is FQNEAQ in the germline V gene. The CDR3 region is CASSFRSGQGSSGNTIYF. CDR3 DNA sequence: TGTGCCAGCAGCTTCAGGTCGGGACAGGGCAGCTCTGGAAACACCATATATTTT.

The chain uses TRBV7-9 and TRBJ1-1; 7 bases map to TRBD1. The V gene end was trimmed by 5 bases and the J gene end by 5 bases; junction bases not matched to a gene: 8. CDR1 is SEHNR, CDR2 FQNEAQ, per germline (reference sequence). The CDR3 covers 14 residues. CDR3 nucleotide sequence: TGTGCCAGCAGCCCCCGGACAGGTACTACTGAAGCTTTCTTT. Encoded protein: CASSPRTGTTEAFF.

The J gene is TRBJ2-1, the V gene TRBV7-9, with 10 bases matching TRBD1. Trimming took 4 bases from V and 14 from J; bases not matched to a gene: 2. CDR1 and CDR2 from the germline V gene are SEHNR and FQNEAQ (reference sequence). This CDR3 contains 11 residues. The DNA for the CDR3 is TGTGCCAGCAGCTGGGGGACAGGGGAGTTCTTC. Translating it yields CASSWGTGEFF. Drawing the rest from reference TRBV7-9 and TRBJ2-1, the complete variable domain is DTGVSQNPRHKITKRGQNVTFRCDPISEHNRLYWYRQTLGQGPEFLTYFQNEAQLEKSRLLSDRFSAERPKGSFSTLEIQRTEQGDSAMYLCASSWGTGEFFGPGTRLTVL.

The CDR3 spells CASSLAVGGGLGEQFF. Here the CDR3 DNA reads TGTGCCAGCAGCTTAGCGGTTGGCGGGGGGCTGGGTGAGCAGTTCTTC. The rearrangement uses TRBV7-6 and TRBJ2-1, with 8 nucleotides matching TRBD2. V trimming: 0 bases; J trimming: 9 bases; junction bases outside the gene matches: 10. Per the germline V gene, CDR1 is SGHVS and CDR2 is FNYEAQ. This CDR3 spans 16 amino acids.